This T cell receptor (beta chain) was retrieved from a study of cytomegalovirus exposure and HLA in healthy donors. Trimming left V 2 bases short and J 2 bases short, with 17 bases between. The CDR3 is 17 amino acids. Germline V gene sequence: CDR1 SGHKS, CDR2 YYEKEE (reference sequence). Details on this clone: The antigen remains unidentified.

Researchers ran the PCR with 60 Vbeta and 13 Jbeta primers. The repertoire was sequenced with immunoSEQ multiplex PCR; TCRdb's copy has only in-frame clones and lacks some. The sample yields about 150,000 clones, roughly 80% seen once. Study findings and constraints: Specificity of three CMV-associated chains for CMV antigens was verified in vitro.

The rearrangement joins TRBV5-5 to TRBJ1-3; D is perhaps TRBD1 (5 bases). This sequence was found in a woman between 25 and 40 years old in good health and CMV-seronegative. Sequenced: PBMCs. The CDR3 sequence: CASSLGAGPMPGNTIYF. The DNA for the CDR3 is TGTGCCAGCAGCTTAGGCGCGGGGCCCATGCCTGGAAACACCATATATTTT. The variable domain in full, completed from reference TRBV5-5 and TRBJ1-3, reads DAGVTQSPTHLIKTRGQQVTLRCSPISGHKSVSWYQQVLGQGPQFIFQYYEKEERGRGNFPDRFSARQFPNYSSELNVNALLLGDSALYLCASSLGAGPMPGNTIYFGEGSWLTVV.